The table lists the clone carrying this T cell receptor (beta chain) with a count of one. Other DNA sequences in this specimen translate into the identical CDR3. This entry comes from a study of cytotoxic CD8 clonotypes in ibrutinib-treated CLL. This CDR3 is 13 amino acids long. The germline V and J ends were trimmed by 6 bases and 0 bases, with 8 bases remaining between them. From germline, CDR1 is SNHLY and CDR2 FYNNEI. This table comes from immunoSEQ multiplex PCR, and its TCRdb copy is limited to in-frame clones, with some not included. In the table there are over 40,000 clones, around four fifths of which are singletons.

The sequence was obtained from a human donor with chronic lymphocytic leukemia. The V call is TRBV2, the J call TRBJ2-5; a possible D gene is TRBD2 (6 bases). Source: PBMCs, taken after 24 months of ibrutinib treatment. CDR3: CASSRDYQETQYF. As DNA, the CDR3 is TGTGCCAGCAGCCGGGACTACCAAGAGACCCAGTACTTC.